Detailed here is one TCR beta chain. The data derive from a study of blood T cell repertoires in COVID-19. The protocol was immunoSEQ multiplex PCR, while the TCRdb copy is restricted to in-frame clones and leaves out a portion. The sample shows over 200,000 clones, about 83% of them seen only once. Participants were aged about 18 to 100 years from 20 to 30 US areas. V was pared by 3 bases and J by 2 bases, with 10 bases of the junction left unmatched. This CDR3 has 18 residues. The germline gives CDR1 KGHSH, CDR2 LQKENI. J is TRBJ2-7 and V is TRBV18; 13 bases are shared with TRBD2. The TCR sequence derives from a woman in her thirties or forties who had recovered from COVID-19. The specimen was PBMCs or T cells enriched from blood (not recorded which). The CDR3 DNA is TGTGCCAGCTCACCGCGGACGACTAGCGGGAGGTCCGCCTACGAGCAGTACTTC. Its protein is CASSPRTTSGRSAYEQYF.